These 20 T cell receptor beta chains share one sample of origin, sequenced in a study of T cells in Graves' hyperthyroidism and ophthalmopathy. Amplification yielded TCR beta CDR3 regions, with RNA transcripts as the source. The HTBI set primed first-round TCR CDR3 RT-PCR. TCRdb itself ran the multiplex PCR reads through MiXCR, one entry per CDR3 protein. Of about 510,000 distinct CDR3 sequences in the sample, over 35% were seen once. Sequencing input: peripheral blood or thyroid tissue (not recorded which). The receptors shown here come from an adult woman with Graves' disease, either hyperthyroidism or ophthalmopathy (not recorded which).

This chain links TRBV7-9 with TRBJ1-4; no firm D call. The germline gives CDR1 SEHNR, CDR2 FQNEAQ (reference sequence). The CDR3 covers 14 residues. V shed 1 base and J shed 6 bases, with 9 bases lying between them. CDR3 in DNA: TGTGCCAGCAGCTTAGACTACGAGTATGAAAAACTGTTTTTT. Protein product: CASSLDYEYEKLFF. Filled out from reference TRBV7-9 and TRBJ1-4, the complete variable domain reads DTGVSQNPRHKITKRGQNVTFRCDPISEHNRLYWYRQTLGQGPEFLTYFQNEAQLEKSRLLSDRFSAERPKGSFSTLEIQRTEQGDSAMYLCASSLDYEYEKLFFGSGTQLSVL.

The V gene is TRBV15, the J gene TRBJ2-7, with 7 bases fitting TRBD2. Trimming took 2 bases from V and 6 from J; bases not matched to a gene: 13. Germline loops: CDR1 LNHNV, CDR2 YYDKDF (reference sequence). This CDR3 is built from 16 residues. In DNA, the CDR3 is TGTGCCACCAGCAGATGCAGGGACCGGCGGGAGTGCGAGCAGTACTTC. Protein product: CATSRCRDRRECEQYF.

The rearrangement joins TRBV2 to TRBJ1-1; D is unclear. The CDR3 runs 13 residues. V was cut by 8 bases and J by 1 base, with 11 bases left in between. Germline values: CDR1 SNHLY, CDR2 FYNNEI. The CDR3 DNA is TGTGCCAGCTGCTTTGAGAAGAACACTGAAGCTTTCTTT. Translated: CASCFEKNTEAFF.

A few counts support this clonotype. The V gene is TRBV4-2, the J gene TRBJ2-7; TRBD1 or TRBD2 may be the D gene (6 bases each). Trimming removed 1 base from V and 0 bases from J, with 13 bases in between. Looked up from germline, CDR1 is LGHNA and CDR2 is YNFKEQ. The CDR3 has 16 amino acids. In nucleotides, the CDR3 is TGTGCCAGCAGCCAAGTCGGAGGGGACAACTCCTACGAGCAGTACTTC. Translating it yields CASSQVGGDNSYEQYF.

In this sample, this clonotype turned up a few times. This chain links TRBV7-3 with TRBJ1-5; D remains ambiguous. CDR3 length: 12 amino acids. Between the trimmed V and J ends, which lost 0 bases and 7 bases, there was a span of 4 bases. The germline V gene has CDR1 SGHTA and CDR2 FQGTGA. In DNA, the CDR3 is TGTGCCAGCAGCTTAACCGAGCAGCCCCAGCATTTT. Amino acids: CASSLTEQPQHF.

The V and J genes are TRBV29-1 and TRBJ2-5; D tentatively reads TRBD1 or TRBD2 (7 bases each). V was clipped by 6 bases and J by 3 bases, with 14 bases between them. Germline CDR1 and CDR2: SQVTM and ANQGSEA. The CDR3 runs to 13 residues. The CDR3 bases are TGCAGCGTCAACAGGGGAGGGGAAGAGACCCAGTACTTC. Translating gives CSVNRGGEETQYF.

This clonotype has ten or more counts. V is TRBV5-6 and J is TRBJ1-2; perhaps TRBD1 as D (6 bases). Trimming took 4 bases from V and 0 from J, leaving 16 bases between them. CDR1 SGHDT and CDR2 YYEEEE come from the germline V gene. This CDR3 spans 16 amino acids. CDR3 region: CASSGKWTAANYGYTF. The CDR3 DNA reads TGTGCCAGCAGCGGAAAATGGACAGCCGCTAACTATGGCTACACCTTC.

The gene calls are TRBV14 and TRBJ1-3; no definite D call. Trimming cost V 3 bases and J 9 bases, with 0 bases left between them. CDR1 and CDR2 (germline): SGHDN, FVKESK. This CDR3 has 9 residues. The CDR3 region has the DNA TGTGCCAGCAGCCACACCATATATTTT. This translates into CASSHTIYF. Full variable domain (outside the CDR3, taken from reference TRBV14 and TRBJ1-3): EAGVTQFPSHSVIEKGQTVTLRCDPISGHDNLYWYRRVMGKEIKFLLHFVKESKQDESGMPNNRFLAERTGGTYSTLKVQPAELEDSGVYFCASSHTIYFGEGSWLTVV.

The chain is built from TRBV29-1 and TRBJ1-2; D is undetermined. Trimming cost V 2 bases and J 4 bases, with 5 bases left between them. Germline lookup yields CDR1 SQVTM and CDR2 ANQGSEA. CDR3 length equals 11 residues. DNA for the CDR3: TGCAGCGTTGAACAGTCCTATGGCTACACCTTC. Translated: CSVEQSYGYTF.

The gene calls are TRBV2 and TRBJ2-2; 10 positions match TRBD1. The CDR3 is made up of 14 amino acids. The germline V gene has CDR1 SNHLY and CDR2 FYNNEI. Trimming cost V 8 bases and J 6 bases; bases outside gene matches: 6. The CDR3 DNA follows: TGTGCCAGCCTCCAGGACAGGGGGTCCGGGGAGCTGTTTTTT. Protein: CASLQDRGSGELFF.

About this clonotype itself: This could be a read error, since a much larger clone is one nucleotide away. The chain carries TRBV7-2 and TRBJ2-2; 9 positions agree with TRBD1. The junction had 10 bases not matched to a gene; V was cut back by 5 bases and J by 6 bases. The CDR3 is made up of 16 amino acids. The germline CDR1 and CDR2 sequences are SGHTA and FQGNSA. This CDR3 reads CASSLGRTGVSGELFF. CDR3 sequence (DNA): TGTGCCAGCAGCCTAGGCCGGACAGGGGTTTCCGGGGAGCTGTTTTTT.

This clonotype was recorded a few times. The rearrangement uses TRBV3-1 and TRBJ2-2; possibly TRBD2 for D (5 bases). V was pared by 4 bases and J by 1 base, with 10 bases between. This CDR3 spans 15 amino acids. Germline V gene data show CDR1 as LGHDT and CDR2 as YNNKEL (reference sequence). For the CDR3, the DNA is TGTGCCAGCAGCCGCAGCGGCGGGAACACCGGGGAGCTGTTTTTT. Its translation is CASSRSGGNTGELFF.

This clonotype turned up a few times. This sequence joins TRBV3-1 and TRBJ1-6; 9 nucleotides match TRBD1. V was clipped by 6 bases and J by 10 bases; unmatched bases: 13. CDR1 and CDR2 from the germline V gene are LGHDT and YNNKEL (reference sequence). CDR3 length equals 16 residues. In nucleotides, the CDR3 is TGTGCCAGCAGACAAACAGGGGGCGGTTTTGAATCACCCCTCCACTTT. Encoded protein: CASRQTGGGFESPLHF.

This sequence joins TRBV2 and TRBJ2-5; 13 nucleotides align to TRBD2. The CDR3 covers 17 residues. In germline, CDR1 is SNHLY, CDR2 FYNNEI. V shed 8 bases and J 0 bases; nucleotides not matched to a gene: 9. DNA of the CDR3: TGTGCCAGCCGGGGACTAGCGGGACTGGGGTACCAAGAGACCCAGTACTTC. Translated: CASRGLAGLGYQETQYF.

The chain recombines TRBV10-3 with TRBJ2-5; the match to TRBD2 covers 9 bases. Germline loops: CDR1 ENHRY, CDR2 SYGVKD. The J segment lost 3 bases and the V segment lost 0 bases, leaving 2 bases of the junction unmatched. The CDR3 covers 15 residues. DNA of the CDR3: TGTGCCATCAGTGAGTCGATAGCGGGAGAAGAGACCCAGTACTTC. The encoded protein is CAISESIAGEETQYF.

The rearrangement joins TRBV5-1 to TRBJ2-7; TRBD2 matches at 7 bases. The CDR3 is made up of 15 amino acids. Germline V gene sequence: CDR1 SGHRS, CDR2 YFSETQ. With 4 bases clipped from V and 1 base from J, the junction kept 8 bases outside the gene matches. The CDR3 loop is CASSGGGRASYEQYF. The CDR3 nucleotides read TGCGCCAGCAGCGGGGGAGGGAGGGCTTCCTACGAGCAGTACTTC.

This clonotype was observed at least ten times. The CDR3 loop reads CASSEGLAGAPYEQYF. CDR3 nucleotides: TGTGCCAGCAGCGAGGGACTAGCGGGAGCCCCCTACGAGCAGTACTTC. This rearrangement joins TRBV9 to TRBJ2-7, with 14 bases lining up with TRBD2. From germline, CDR1 is SGDLS and CDR2 YYNGEE. The length of the CDR3 is 16 residues. The J segment lost 2 bases and the V segment lost 3 bases, leaving 4 bases of the junction unmatched.

The rearrangement links TRBV10-3 to TRBJ2-6; maybe TRBD1 (6 bases). Trimming pared 6 bases from V and 1 base from J, leaving 10 bases between. This CDR3 spans 15 amino acids. Germline CDR1 ENHRY, CDR2 SYGVKD. CDR3 amino acids: CAIRQGTSGANVLTF. The CDR3 DNA follows: TGTGCCATCAGACAGGGAACATCTGGGGCCAACGTCCTGACTTTC.

This chain links TRBV7-9 with TRBJ2-7, with TRBD1 matching over 7 bases. The germline V gene has CDR1 SEHNR and CDR2 FQNEAQ (reference sequence). J gave up 9 bases and V 5 bases, and 13 bases lay outside the gene matches. The CDR3 is 14 residues long. The CDR3 DNA sequence: TGTGCCAGCAGCCCCCTAGGGGGCTCCTCCTCGCAGTACTTC. Translated, it gives CASSPLGGSSSQYF. The entire variable domain, with the rest obtained from reference TRBV7-9 and TRBJ2-7, is as follows: DTGVSQNPRHKITKRGQNVTFRCDPISEHNRLYWYRQTLGQGPEFLTYFQNEAQLEKSRLLSDRFSAERPKGSFSTLEIQRTEQGDSAMYLCASSPLGGSSSQYFGPGTRLTVT.

The CDR3 nucleotides are TGTGCCTCAGGGATTCAGAACACCGGGGAGCTGTTTTTT. Translation gives CASGIQNTGELFF. The chain couples TRBV30 to TRBJ2-2; D is possibly TRBD1 (5 bases). CDR1 GTSNPN and CDR2 SVGIG come from the germline V gene (reference sequence). This CDR3 is built from 13 residues. V dropped 7 bases and J dropped 1 base, with 10 bases sitting between them.